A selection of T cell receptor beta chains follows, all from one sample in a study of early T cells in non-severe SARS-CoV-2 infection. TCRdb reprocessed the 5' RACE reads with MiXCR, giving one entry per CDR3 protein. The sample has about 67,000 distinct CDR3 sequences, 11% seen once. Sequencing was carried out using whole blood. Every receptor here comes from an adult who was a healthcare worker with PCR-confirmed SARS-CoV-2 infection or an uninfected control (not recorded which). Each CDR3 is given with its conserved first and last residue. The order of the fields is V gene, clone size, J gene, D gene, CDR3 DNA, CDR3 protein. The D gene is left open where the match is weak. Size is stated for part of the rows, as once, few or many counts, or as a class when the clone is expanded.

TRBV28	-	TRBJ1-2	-	TGTGCCAGCAGTCCCGGACACATTTATGGCTACACCTTC	CASSPGHIYGYTF
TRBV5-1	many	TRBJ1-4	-	TGCGCCAGCAGCGAGGGCCCTACGGAGGAAAAACTGTTTTTT	CASSEGPTEEKLFF
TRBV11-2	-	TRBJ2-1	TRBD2	TGTGCCAGCAGCTTAGACTTACCGGGACTAGCGGGGCATGAGCAGTTCTTC	CASSLDLPGLAGHEQFF
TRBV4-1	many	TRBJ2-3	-	TGCGCCAGCAGCTTCAGGGGTGACCGCACAGATACGCAGTATTTT	CASSFRGDRTDTQYF
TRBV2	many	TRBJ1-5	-	TGTGCCAGCACTAGAGGGGCAGGCTACAATCAGCCCCAGCATTTT	CASTRGAGYNQPQHF
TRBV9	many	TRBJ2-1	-	TGTGCCAGCAGCGTAGAAGGTGGCGGGGCAAACAATGAGCAGTTCTTC	CASSVEGGGANNEQFF
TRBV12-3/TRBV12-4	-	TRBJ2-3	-	TGTGCCAGCACCCGACGCAGAGATACGCAGTATTTT	CASTRRRDTQYF
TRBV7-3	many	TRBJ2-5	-	TGTGCCAGCAGCCCTGACAGGGAGGGAGAGACCCAGTACTTC	CASSPDREGETQYF
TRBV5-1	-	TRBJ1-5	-	TGCGCCAGCAGAATAGAATACAATCAGCCCCAGCATTTT	CASRIEYNQPQHF
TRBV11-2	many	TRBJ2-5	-	TGTGCCAGCAGCTTAGATGTGGAGACCCAGTACTTC	CASSLDVETQYF
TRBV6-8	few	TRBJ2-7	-	TGTGCCAGCAGTTACTGCGCGCTATGGGCCTACGAGCAGTACTTC	CASSYCALWAYEQYF
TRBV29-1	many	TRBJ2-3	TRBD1	TGCAGCGTGGGGACAGGGGTCCGCGATACGCAGTATTTT	CSVGTGVRDTQYF
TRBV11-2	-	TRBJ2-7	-	TGTGCCAGCAGCTCCCAAGGACAGAGCTCCTACGAGCAGTACTTC	CASSSQGQSSYEQYF
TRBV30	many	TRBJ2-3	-	TGTGCCTGGAGTACGCCAGATACGCAGTATTTT	CAWSTPDTQYF
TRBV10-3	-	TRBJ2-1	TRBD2	TGTGCCAGCGCTGGGACTAGCGTATACAATGAGCAGTTCTTC	CASAGTSVYNEQFF
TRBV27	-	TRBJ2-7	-	TGTGCCAGCAGTTTCAAGGAATCCTACGAGCAGTACTTC	CASSFKESYEQYF
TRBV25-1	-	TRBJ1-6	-	TGTGCCAGCGCGACCCAGGCAGGGAGTTCACCCCTCCACTTT	CASATQAGSSPLHF
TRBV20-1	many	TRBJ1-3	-	TGCAGTGCTAGATCGCCTGGAAACACCATATATTTT	CSARSPGNTIYF
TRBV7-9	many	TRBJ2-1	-	TGTGCCAGCAGCTTATTAGCGGCTGAGCAGTTCTTC	CASSLLAAEQFF
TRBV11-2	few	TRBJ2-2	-	TGTGCCAGCAGCTGGTCGGGATCGAACACCGGGGAGCTGTTTTTT	CASSWSGSNTGELFF
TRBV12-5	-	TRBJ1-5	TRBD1	TGTGCTAGTGGTCCTGCGACAGGGTTTCAGCCCCAGCATTTT	CASGPATGFQPQHF
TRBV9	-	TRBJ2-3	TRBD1	TGTGCCAGCAGCGTTCTGGGACAGGGAGTGACAGATACGCAGTATTTT	CASSVLGQGVTDTQYF
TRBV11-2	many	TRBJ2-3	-	TGTGCCAGCAGCTCCACGACTAACTCAGGCACGCAGTATTTT	CASSSTTNSGTQYF
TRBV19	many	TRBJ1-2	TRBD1	TGTGCCAGTAGCACCCCGGGACAGGGGGCGGATGGCTACACCTTC	CASSTPGQGADGYTF
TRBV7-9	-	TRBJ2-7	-	TGTGCCAGCAGCTCGGGACGGGTTTGGGAGCAGTACTTC	CASSSGRVWEQYF
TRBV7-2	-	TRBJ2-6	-	TGTGCCAGCAGCTTAGCGGGGACGCTCCCTGGGGCCAACGTCCTGACTTTC	CASSLAGTLPGANVLTF
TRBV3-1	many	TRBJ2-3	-	TGTGCCAGCAGCCAATCTCAGGGTTTGGATACGCAGTATTTT	CASSQSQGLDTQYF
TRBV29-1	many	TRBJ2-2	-	TGCAGCGGCAGGTCCGGGGGAAACACCGGGGAGCTGTTTTTT	CSGRSGGNTGELFF
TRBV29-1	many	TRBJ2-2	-	TGCAGCGTTGAAGATCTGGAGGGCAGTAACACCGGGGAGCTGTTTTTT	CSVEDLEGSNTGELFF
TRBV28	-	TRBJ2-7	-	TGTGCCAGCACGGGGCAGACCTACGAGCAGTACTTC	CASTGQTYEQYF
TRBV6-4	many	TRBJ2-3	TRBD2	TGTGCCAGCAGTGAGTCGGCGGGAGGGACAGATACGCAGTATTTT	CASSESAGGTDTQYF
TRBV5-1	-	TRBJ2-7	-	TGCGCCAGCAGCCACCTCGGGGTCCCCTCCTACGAGCAGTACTTC	CASSHLGVPSYEQYF
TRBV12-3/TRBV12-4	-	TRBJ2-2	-	TGTGCCAGCACACCCAATCAGGCCGGGGAGCTGTTTTTT	CASTPNQAGELFF
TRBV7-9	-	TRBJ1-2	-	TGTGCCAGCAGATCCGGACAGAGATATTATGGCTACACCTTC	CASRSGQRYYGYTF
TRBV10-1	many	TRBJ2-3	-	TGCGCCAGCAGTGAGTCGAACCTCCTGGGTTCGGATACGCAGTATTTT	CASSESNLLGSDTQYF
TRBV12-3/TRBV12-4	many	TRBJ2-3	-	TGTGCCAGCGCTAGGGGGTCAGATACGCAGTATTTT	CASARGSDTQYF
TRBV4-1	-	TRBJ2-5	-	TGCGCCAGCCGCCGCTTCGGGACGGGAGAGACCCAGTACTTC	CASRRFGTGETQYF